The clone carrying this TCR beta chain was counted only a few times. The data originate from a study of blood T cells in healthy people across ages. Sample-barcoded 5' priming and a J-beta primer mix drove a second PCR of about 6 to 11 cycles. Every single cDNA molecule received a tag from a template-switch adaptor with 12 random nucleotides. TCRdb re-analysed the 5' RACE reads in MiXCR, keeping a single row per CDR3 protein. This sample has roughly 1 million distinct CDR3 sequences, with around 27% found just once. CDR1 and CDR2 (germline): SQVTM, ANQGSEA. The CDR3 runs to 15 residues. J lost 2 bases, V lost 5 bases, and 8 bases had no gene match. The same data also went into a second study, on T cells of mothers and their children. That source notes: At around 1.5 ug per 15 ul, all of the extracted RNA went into cDNA synthesis.

The clonotype comes from a girl aged 2 to 9 in good health. The sample was blood. The V gene is TRBV29-1, the J gene TRBJ2-3; 9 bases agree with TRBD2. This CDR3 reads CSVPRLADFTDTQYF. The CDR3 bases are TGCAGCGTTCCCCGACTAGCGGACTTCACAGATACGCAGTATTTT.